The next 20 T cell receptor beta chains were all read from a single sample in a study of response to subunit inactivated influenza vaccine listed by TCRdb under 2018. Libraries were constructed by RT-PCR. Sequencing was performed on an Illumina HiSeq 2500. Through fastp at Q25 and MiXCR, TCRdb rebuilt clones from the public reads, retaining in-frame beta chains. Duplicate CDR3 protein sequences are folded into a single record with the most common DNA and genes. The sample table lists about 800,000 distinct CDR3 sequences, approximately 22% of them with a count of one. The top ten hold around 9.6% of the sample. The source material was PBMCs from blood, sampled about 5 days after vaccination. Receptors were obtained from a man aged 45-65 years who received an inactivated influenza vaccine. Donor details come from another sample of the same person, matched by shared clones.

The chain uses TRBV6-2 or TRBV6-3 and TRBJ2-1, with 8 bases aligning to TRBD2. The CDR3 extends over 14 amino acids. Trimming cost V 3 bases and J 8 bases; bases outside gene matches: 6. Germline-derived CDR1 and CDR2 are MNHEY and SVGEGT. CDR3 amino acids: CASSYGAGVYEQFF. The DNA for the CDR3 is TGTGCCAGCAGTTATGGAGCGGGAGTGTATGAGCAGTTCTTC.

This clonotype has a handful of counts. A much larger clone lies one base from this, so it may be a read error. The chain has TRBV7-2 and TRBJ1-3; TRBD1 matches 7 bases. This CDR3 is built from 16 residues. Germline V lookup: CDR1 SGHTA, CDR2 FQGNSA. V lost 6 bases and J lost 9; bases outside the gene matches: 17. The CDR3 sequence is CASSHQFPGGASTIYF. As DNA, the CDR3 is TGTGCCAGCAGTCACCAATTTCCAGGGGGAGCGAGCACCATATATTTT.

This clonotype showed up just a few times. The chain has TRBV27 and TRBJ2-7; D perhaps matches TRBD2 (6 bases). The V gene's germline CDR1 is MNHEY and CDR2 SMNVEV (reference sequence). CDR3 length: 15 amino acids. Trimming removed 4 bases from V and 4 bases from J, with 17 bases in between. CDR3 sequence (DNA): TGTGCCAGCAGTTCTAGGCAGAGCGGGCCTTACGAGCAGTACTTC. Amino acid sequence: CASSSRQSGPYEQYF.

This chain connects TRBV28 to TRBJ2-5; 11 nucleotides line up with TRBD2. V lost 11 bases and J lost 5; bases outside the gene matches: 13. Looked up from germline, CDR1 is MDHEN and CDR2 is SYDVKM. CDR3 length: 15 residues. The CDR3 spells CAGETGLAVFETQYF. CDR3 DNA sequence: TGTGCCGGAGAAACGGGACTAGCGGTCTTTGAGACCCAGTACTTC.

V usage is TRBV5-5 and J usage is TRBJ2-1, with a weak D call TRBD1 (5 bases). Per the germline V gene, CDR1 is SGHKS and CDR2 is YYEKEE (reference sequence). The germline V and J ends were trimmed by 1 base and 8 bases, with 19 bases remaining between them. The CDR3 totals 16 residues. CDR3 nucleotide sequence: TGTGCCAGCAGCTTGTATTTTGGGGCAGAAATCGATGAGCAGTTCTTC. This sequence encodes CASSLYFGAEIDEQFF.

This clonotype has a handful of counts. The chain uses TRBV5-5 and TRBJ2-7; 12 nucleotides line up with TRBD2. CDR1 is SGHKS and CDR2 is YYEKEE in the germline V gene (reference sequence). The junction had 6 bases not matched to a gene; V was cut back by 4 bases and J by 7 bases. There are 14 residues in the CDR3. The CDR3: CASSRLAGAPEQYF. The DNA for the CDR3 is TGTGCCAGCAGCCGACTAGCGGGGGCTCCGGAGCAGTACTTC.

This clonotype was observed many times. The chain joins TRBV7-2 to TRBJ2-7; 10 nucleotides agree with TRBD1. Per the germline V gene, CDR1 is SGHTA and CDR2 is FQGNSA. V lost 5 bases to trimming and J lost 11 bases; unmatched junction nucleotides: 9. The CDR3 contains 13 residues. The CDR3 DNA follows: TGTGCCAGCAGCCCCCGGGACAGGGGTGTGAAGTACTTC. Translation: CASSPRDRGVKYF.

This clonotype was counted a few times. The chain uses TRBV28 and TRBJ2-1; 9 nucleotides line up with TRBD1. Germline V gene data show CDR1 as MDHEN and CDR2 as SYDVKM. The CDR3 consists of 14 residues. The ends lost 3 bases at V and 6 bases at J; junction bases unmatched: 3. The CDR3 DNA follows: TGTGCCAGCAGTTTTACAGGGGGCATCAATGAGCAGTTCTTC. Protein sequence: CASSFTGGINEQFF.

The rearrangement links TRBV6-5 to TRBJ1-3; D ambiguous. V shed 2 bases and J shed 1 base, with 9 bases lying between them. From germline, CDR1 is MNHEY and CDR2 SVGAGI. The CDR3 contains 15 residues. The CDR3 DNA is TGTGCCAGCAGTTACAGGCAGCGGTCTGGAAACACCATATATTTT. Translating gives CASSYRQRSGNTIYF.

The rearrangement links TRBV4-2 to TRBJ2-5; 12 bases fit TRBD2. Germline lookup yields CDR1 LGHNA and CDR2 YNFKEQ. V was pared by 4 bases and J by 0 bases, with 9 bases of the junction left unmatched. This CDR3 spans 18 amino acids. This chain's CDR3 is CASSPDTSGGPYQETQYF. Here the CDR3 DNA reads TGTGCCAGCAGCCCCGATACTAGCGGGGGGCCCTACCAAGAGACCCAGTACTTC.

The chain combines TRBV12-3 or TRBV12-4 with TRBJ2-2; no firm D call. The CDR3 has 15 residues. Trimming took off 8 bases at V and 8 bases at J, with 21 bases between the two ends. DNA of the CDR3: TGTGCCAGCTCCTCAAGTGTGGTAGCCCGGGGGGAGCTGTTTTTT. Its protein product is CASSSSVVARGELFF.

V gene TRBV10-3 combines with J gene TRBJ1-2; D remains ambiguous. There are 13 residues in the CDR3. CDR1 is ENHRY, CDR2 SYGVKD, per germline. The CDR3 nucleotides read TGTGCTTCTCAGTGGCAGGATCTTTCAGGCTACACCTTC. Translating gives CASQWQDLSGYTF.

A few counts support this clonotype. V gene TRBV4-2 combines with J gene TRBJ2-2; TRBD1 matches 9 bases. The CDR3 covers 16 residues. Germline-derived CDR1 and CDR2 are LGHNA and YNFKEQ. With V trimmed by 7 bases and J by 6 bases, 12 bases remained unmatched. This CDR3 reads CASMGDRGNPPGELFF. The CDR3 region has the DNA TGTGCCAGCATGGGAGACAGGGGGAACCCCCCCGGGGAGCTGTTTTTT.

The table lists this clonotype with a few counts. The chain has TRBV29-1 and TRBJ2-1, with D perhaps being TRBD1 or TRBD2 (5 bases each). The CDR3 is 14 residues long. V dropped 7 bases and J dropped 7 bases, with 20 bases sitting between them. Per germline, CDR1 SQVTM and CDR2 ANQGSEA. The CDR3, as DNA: TGCAGCGCCTTACTAGGAAGGGGCGGTAATGAGCAGTTCTTC. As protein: CSALLGRGGNEQFF.

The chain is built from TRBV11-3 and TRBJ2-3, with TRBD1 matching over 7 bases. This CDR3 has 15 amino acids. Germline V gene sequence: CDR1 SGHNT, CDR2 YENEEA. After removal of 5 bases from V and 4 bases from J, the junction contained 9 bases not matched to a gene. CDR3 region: CASSPSNQGADTQYF. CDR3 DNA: TGTGCCAGCAGCCCTAGCAACCAGGGGGCAGATACGCAGTATTTT.

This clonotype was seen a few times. Here the CDR3 reads CSARDVPGTSGNTIYF. In DNA, the CDR3 is TGCAGTGCTAGAGATGTACCGGGGACATCTGGAAACACCATATATTTT. The V call is TRBV20-1, the J call TRBJ1-3, with a tentative D call TRBD1 (6 bases). The germline CDR1 and CDR2 sequences are DFQATT and SNEGSKA (reference sequence). Trimming stripped 0 bases from V and 1 base from J, with 13 bases between. The CDR3 length is 16 residues.

CDR3 region: CASSPFRGLAGYNEQFF. The DNA of the CDR3 is TGTGCCAGCTCCCCTTTTAGGGGACTAGCGGGCTACAATGAGCAGTTCTTC. The chain employs TRBV11-1 and TRBJ2-1; 12 positions agree with TRBD2. V lost 8 bases to trimming and J lost 3 bases; unmatched junction nucleotides: 11. The germline V gene encodes CDR1 SGHAT and CDR2 FQDESV (reference sequence). This CDR3 spans 17 amino acids.

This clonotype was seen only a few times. As DNA, the CDR3 is TGTGCCAGCAGCCATGTCATGTTTGAAATCGGGTCACCCCTCCACTTT. Encoded protein: CASSHVMFEIGSPLHF. The chain joins TRBV4-2 to TRBJ1-6; D gene unclear. The CDR3 contains 16 residues. Trimming took off 3 bases at V and 10 bases at J, with 19 bases between the two ends. CDR1 is LGHNA, CDR2 YNFKEQ, per germline.

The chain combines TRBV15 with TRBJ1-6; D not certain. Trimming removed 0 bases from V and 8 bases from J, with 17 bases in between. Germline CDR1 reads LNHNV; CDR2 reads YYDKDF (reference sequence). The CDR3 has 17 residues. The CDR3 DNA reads TGTGCCACCAGCAGAGACAGGCTAGGGTCTATCTATTCACCCCTCCACTTT. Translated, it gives CATSRDRLGSIYSPLHF.

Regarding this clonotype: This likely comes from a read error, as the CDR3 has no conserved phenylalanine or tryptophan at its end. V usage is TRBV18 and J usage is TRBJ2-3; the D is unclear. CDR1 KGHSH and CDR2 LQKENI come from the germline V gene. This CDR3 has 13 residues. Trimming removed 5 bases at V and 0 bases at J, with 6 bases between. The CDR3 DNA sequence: TGTGCCAGCTCAAAGGACAGCACAGATACGCAGTATCTT. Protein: CASSKDSTDTQYL.